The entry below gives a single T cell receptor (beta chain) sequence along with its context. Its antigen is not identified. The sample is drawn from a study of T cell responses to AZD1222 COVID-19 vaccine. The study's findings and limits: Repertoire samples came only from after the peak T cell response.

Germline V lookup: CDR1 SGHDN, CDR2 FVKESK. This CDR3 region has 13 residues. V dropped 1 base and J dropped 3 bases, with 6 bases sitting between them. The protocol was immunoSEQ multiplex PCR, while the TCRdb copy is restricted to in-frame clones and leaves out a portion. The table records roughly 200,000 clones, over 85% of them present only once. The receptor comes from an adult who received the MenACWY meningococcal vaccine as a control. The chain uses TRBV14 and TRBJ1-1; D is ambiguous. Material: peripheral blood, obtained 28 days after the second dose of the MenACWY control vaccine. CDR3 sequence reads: CASSQGTYTEAFF. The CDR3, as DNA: TGTGCCAGCAGCCAAGGGACCTACACTGAAGCTTTCTTT. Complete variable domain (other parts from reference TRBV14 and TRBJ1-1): EAGVTQFPSHSVIEKGQTVTLRCDPISGHDNLYWYRRVMGKEIKFLLHFVKESKQDESGMPNNRFLAERTGGTYSTLKVQPAELEDSGVYFCASSQGTYTEAFFGQGTRLTVV.